This TCR beta chain was recovered during a study of identical twins. The germline V gene encodes CDR1 LGHDT and CDR2 YNNKEL (reference sequence). CDR3 size: 12 residues. V was clipped by 4 bases and J by 8 bases, with 11 bases between them. All of the donors were Caucasians in good health. A universal primer site arose from template switching, and cDNA bore unique molecular identifiers. MiXCR, applied by TCRdb to the 5' RACE reads, yields one record per CDR3 protein. The sample has approximately 150,000 distinct CDR3 sequences, 3% to 4.5% seen once. This chain connects TRBV3-1 to TRBJ1-2; D unclear. Input material: memory T cells sorted from blood. This TCR derives from a man younger than 35 in good health. DNA for the CDR3: TGTGCCAGCAGCCGGGAGGTGGACGGCTACACCTTC. Translated: CASSREVDGYTF.